The next 27 T cell receptor beta chains were all read from a single sample in a study of radiotherapy plus CTLA-4 blockade in lung cancer. The table came from immunoSEQ multiplex PCR; TCRdb's copy has only in-frame clones and leaves some out. The sample shows 90,000 to 100,000 clones, 82% of them seen only once. Sequencing used peripheral blood, obtained from a patient treated with radiotherapy plus ipilimumab. The receptors stem from a human donor with non-small cell lung cancer that progressed on radiotherapy plus ipilimumab.

The chain employs TRBV9 and TRBJ2-7; D is possibly TRBD2 (6 bases). V was pared by 4 bases and J by 3 bases, with 11 bases between. From germline, CDR1 is SGDLS and CDR2 YYNGEE. This CDR3 is 13 amino acids long. This CDR3 is CASSRETNYEQYF. CDR3 in DNA: TGTGCCAGCAGCCGGGAGACCAACTACGAGCAGTACTTC.

The gene calls are TRBV27 and TRBJ2-2, with 7 bases aligning to TRBD1. Germline V gives CDR1 MNHEY, CDR2 SMNVEV (reference sequence). V dropped 1 base and J dropped 0; count of bases not matched to a gene: 8. The CDR3 is made up of 18 amino acids. The DNA for the CDR3 is TGTGCCAGCAGTTTATACGGACCCGGGACAGCGAACACCGGGGAGCTGTTTTTT. Translated: CASSLYGPGTANTGELFF.

The gene calls are TRBV14 and TRBJ1-3, with 7 bases lining up with TRBD1. V shed 0 bases and J 0 bases; nucleotides not matched to a gene: 5. CDR1 SGHDN and CDR2 FVKESK come from the germline V gene. The CDR3 extends over 17 amino acids. The CDR3 reads CASSQDLDRDSGNTIYF. CDR3 nucleotides: TGTGCCAGCAGCCAAGACCTTGACAGGGACTCTGGAAACACCATATATTTT.

The chain employs TRBV4-1 and TRBJ1-2; D gene uncertain. CDR1 is MGHRA, CDR2 YSYEKL, per germline. V lost 0 bases, J lost 2 bases, and 10 bases lay in between. This CDR3 comprises 15 residues. The DNA for the CDR3 is TGCGCCAGCAGCCAAGACCCCGGGCCCAACTATGGCTACACCTTC. This sequence encodes CASSQDPGPNYGYTF.

The rearrangement links TRBV7-9 to TRBJ1-5; possible D gene TRBD1, 6 bases. The V gene lost 3 bases and the J gene lost 4 bases, with 13 bases spanning the gap. Germline CDR1 reads SEHNR; CDR2 reads FQNEAQ (reference sequence). The length of the CDR3 is 15 residues. Here the CDR3 reads CASSFTGSGNQPQHF. CDR3 sequence (DNA): TGTGCCAGCAGCTTTACAGGGTCGGGGAATCAGCCCCAGCATTTT.

This chain joins TRBV9 and TRBJ2-7, with 8 bases lining up with TRBD1. V was pared by 4 bases and J by 2 bases, with 5 bases of the junction left unmatched. The CDR3 sequence is 14 residues long. The germline CDR1 and CDR2 sequences are SGDLS and YYNGEE. In DNA, the CDR3 is TGTGCCAGCAGCCCGACAGGGGAGGCCTACGAGCAGTACGTC. Amino acids: CASSPTGEAYEQYV.

The CDR3, as DNA: TGTGCCAGCAGTCCCGGACTAGCGACTACCTACGAGCAGTACGTC. Encoded protein: CASSPGLATTYEQYV. The rearrangement links TRBV6-5 to TRBJ2-7, with 9 bases identical to TRBD2. The CDR3 covers 15 residues. CDR1 and CDR2 from the germline V gene are MNHEY and SVGAGI. V lost 5 bases and J lost 2; bases outside the gene matches: 7.

The rearrangement joins TRBV6-1 to TRBJ1-1, with TRBD1 as a possible D gene (5 bases). Germline V gene sequence: CDR1 MNHNS, CDR2 SASEGT. V dropped 4 bases and J dropped 4 bases, with 16 bases sitting between them. This CDR3 is 15 amino acids long. The CDR3 coding sequence is TGTGCCAGCAGTGCCCTCCAGGGCTTCGGCACTGAAGCTTTCTTT. Translated: CASSALQGFGTEAFF.

This chain uses TRBV2 with TRBJ2-7; 9 bases align to TRBD1. Germline V gene lookup returns CDR1 SNHLY and CDR2 FYNNEI. The V gene end was trimmed by 8 bases and the J gene end by 5 bases; junction bases not matched to a gene: 7. This CDR3 comprises 13 residues. The CDR3 sequence: CASSPDRGHEQYF. The CDR3 bases are TGTGCCAGCTCCCCGGACAGGGGCCACGAGCAGTACTTC.

The chain employs TRBV6-1 and TRBJ2-7; 8 nucleotides line up with TRBD1. Per the germline V gene, CDR1 is MNHNS and CDR2 is SASEGT. With 10 bases clipped from V and 1 base from J, the junction kept 9 bases outside the gene matches. The CDR3 sequence is 14 residues long. The CDR3 coding sequence is TGTGCCACTACCCCGGACAGGGCGTCCTACGAGCAGTACTTC. Translating it yields CATTPDRASYEQYF.

The V and J genes are TRBV19 and TRBJ2-1; a weak D match, TRBD1 (5 bases). The germline V gene encodes CDR1 LNHDA and CDR2 SQIVND (reference sequence). The CDR3 contains 14 residues. V was clipped by 1 base and J by 3 bases, with 7 bases between them. The CDR3 DNA reads TGTGCCAGTAGTATAGGGACAAACTACAATGAGCAGTTCTTC. It is translated as CASSIGTNYNEQFF.

This clone was counted once. This chain uses TRBV7-8 with TRBJ2-2; the D is unclear. The V and J ends lost 5 bases and 7 bases respectively, with 17 bases between them. There are 15 residues in the CDR3. Germline loops: CDR1 SGHVS, CDR2 FQNEAQ. CDR3: CASSLTRASLGELFF. The CDR3 nucleotides are TGTGCCAGCAGCCTCACAAGGGCTTCCCTCGGGGAGCTGTTTTTT.

In this sample, this clone turned up once. The chain joins TRBV9 to TRBJ2-5; D perhaps matches TRBD1 (6 bases). The CDR3 has 14 residues. Germline CDR1 and CDR2: SGDLS and YYNGEE. Trimming removed 4 bases from V and 3 bases from J, with 13 bases in between. As DNA, the CDR3 is TGTGCCAGCAGCACCGACAGGTGGGAAGAGACCCAGTACTTC. Its translation: CASSTDRWEETQYF.

V is TRBV5-4 and J is TRBJ2-5; possibly TRBD2 for D (5 bases). Germline V CDR1 and CDR2: SGHNT, YYREEE (reference sequence). The CDR3 runs 13 residues. The ends were cut back, 7 bases at V and 0 bases at J, with 10 bases in the middle. The CDR3 nucleotides read TGTGCCAGCTCCGGAGCGGACCAAGAGACCCAGTACTTC. It codes for CASSGADQETQYF.

V is TRBV4-1 and J is TRBJ2-3, with D possibly TRBD2 on 6 matching bases. The CDR3 runs 15 residues. The germline CDR1 and CDR2 sequences are MGHRA and YSYEKL. With 1 base removed from V and 4 bases from J, the gap between germline ends came to 12 bases. CDR3 in amino acids: CASSQVWASADTQYF. The CDR3 bases are TGCGCCAGCAGCCAAGTTTGGGCTAGCGCAGATACGCAGTATTTT.

The V gene is TRBV5-8, the J gene TRBJ1-5; possibly TRBD1 for D (6 bases). CDR1 is SGHTS, CDR2 YDEGEE, per germline. The length of the CDR3 is 14 residues. The V and J ends lost 2 bases and 6 bases respectively, with 12 bases between them. CDR3 sequence (DNA): TGTGCCAGCAGCTTCCCAGGGGTAGGTCAGCCCCAGCATTTT. Protein product: CASSFPGVGQPQHF.

V usage is TRBV7-9 and J usage is TRBJ2-7; TRBD1 matches at 9 bases. CDR1 is SEHNR, CDR2 FQNEAQ, per germline (reference sequence). The ends lost 5 bases at V and 7 bases at J; junction bases unmatched: 6. This CDR3 has 13 amino acids. This chain's CDR3 is CASSGDRGVEQYV. The CDR3 region has the DNA TGTGCCAGCAGCGGAGACAGGGGGGTTGAGCAGTACGTC.

This clone was seen once. CDR3 bases: TGTGCCAGCAGTTCCAGGGGGAGCTCCTACAATGAGCAGTTCTTC. Its translation: CASSSRGSSYNEQFF. The V and J genes are TRBV28 and TRBJ2-1; TRBD1 aligns across 7 bases. CDR3 size: 15 residues. Germline V gene sequence: CDR1 MDHEN, CDR2 SYDVKM. With V trimmed by 4 bases and J by 0 bases, 3 bases remained unmatched.

The rearrangement joins TRBV7-8 to TRBJ2-5; 10 nucleotides align to TRBD1. The CDR3 is made up of 15 amino acids. The germline V gene has CDR1 SGHVS and CDR2 FQNEAQ. The ends lost 5 bases at V and 4 bases at J; junction bases unmatched: 7. The CDR3 bases are TGTGCCAGCAGCCAACCGGGACAGGGGAGAGAGACCCAGTACTTC. Residues: CASSQPGQGRETQYF.

This clone is a singleton in its sample. The rearrangement uses TRBV19 and TRBJ1-2; TRBD1 matches at 9 bases. Germline CDR1 LNHDA, CDR2 SQIVND (reference sequence). V shed 5 bases, J shed 3 bases, and the junction held 4 bases outside the gene matches. The length of the CDR3 is 14 residues. The CDR3 nucleotides are TGTGCCAGTAGTCTTCGGACAGGGGACTATGGCTACACCTTC. Translation: CASSLRTGDYGYTF.

This chain links TRBV5-4 with TRBJ2-7; a possible D gene is TRBD2 (6 bases). The CDR3 is made up of 15 amino acids. Trimming pared 3 bases from V and 0 bases from J, leaving 13 bases between. CDR1 SGHNT and CDR2 YYREEE come from the germline V gene (reference sequence). CDR3 nucleotides: TGTGCCAGCAGCTCCACGTTAGCGGCCTCCTACGAGCAGTACTTC. Translating gives CASSSTLAASYEQYF.

This clone was found a few times. The CDR3 protein is CASRTAGELFF. The CDR3 DNA sequence: TGTGCCAGCAGGACCGCGGGGGAGCTGTTTTTT. The chain is built from TRBV6-6 and TRBJ2-2; D is undetermined. The CDR3 totals 11 residues. The ends were cut back, 6 bases at V and 8 bases at J, with 7 bases in the middle. CDR1 is MNHNY and CDR2 is SVGAGI in the germline V gene (reference sequence).

CDR3 nucleotide sequence: TGTGCCAGCAGTTCCCGGGACAGGGGCCTATATGGCTACACCTTC. This gives the protein CASSSRDRGLYGYTF. The V call is TRBV7-9, the J call TRBJ1-2; 10 positions match TRBD1. This CDR3 comprises 15 residues. V was clipped by 6 bases and J by 5 bases; unmatched bases: 9. Per the germline V gene, CDR1 is SEHNR and CDR2 is FQNEAQ (reference sequence).

The chain carries TRBV7-9 and TRBJ2-2; no firm D call. This CDR3 is built from 16 residues. In germline, CDR1 is SEHNR, CDR2 FQNEAQ (reference sequence). Trimming removed 5 bases from V and 1 base from J, with 14 bases in between. The chain's CDR3 is CASSPDPLLNTGELFF. CDR3 sequence (DNA): TGTGCCAGCAGCCCCGACCCTCTCCTGAACACCGGGGAGCTGTTTTTT.

The rearrangement joins TRBV5-6 to TRBJ2-1; 9 bases fit TRBD1. This CDR3 has 12 amino acids. Losses at the gene ends were 4 bases for V and 15 bases for J; bases not matched to a gene: 8. The germline V gene encodes CDR1 SGHDT and CDR2 YYEEEE. The CDR3 DNA is TGTGCCAGCAGCCTGACCGGGACAGGGATGTTCTTC. This codes for CASSLTGTGMFF.

V gene TRBV6-5 combines with J gene TRBJ2-7, with D perhaps TRBD2 (5 bases). CDR1 MNHEY and CDR2 SVGAGI come from the germline V gene. The CDR3 loop spans 13 amino acids. V was shortened by 0 bases and J by 8 bases, with 11 bases between the two germline ends. This CDR3 is CASSYSPDGKQYF. CDR3 nucleotides: TGTGCCAGCAGTTACTCCCCCGACGGGAAGCAGTACTTC.

The sample holds one count of this clone. The V gene is TRBV9, the J gene TRBJ2-3; TRBD2 matches at 7 bases. The CDR3 is 16 amino acids. After removal of 1 base from V and 4 bases from J, the junction contained 9 bases not matched to a gene. Germline V gene lookup returns CDR1 SGDLS and CDR2 YYNGEE. The CDR3 reads CASSVSNGEGSDTQYF. The DNA of the CDR3 is TGTGCCAGCAGCGTATCGAATGGGGAGGGTTCAGATACGCAGTATTTT.